This TCR beta chain is drawn from a study of shared T cell receptors in the human thymus. This table comes from immunoSEQ multiplex PCR, and its TCRdb copy is limited to in-frame clones, with some not included. The profile shows hundreds of thousands of clones, 87% of them singletons. This CDR3 spans 15 amino acids. Unmatched junction bases numbered 4, after V lost 5 bases and J lost 2 bases. Germline CDR1 reads MNHEY; CDR2 reads SMNVEV (reference sequence). These records were also assigned to another study, of human thymus T cells. That work states: Obtained as resections during corrective heart surgery, the thymus tissue was then studied. Both thymic and peripheral blood repertoires showed apparently biased V and J usage.

Sequenced input: thymocytes. The chain carries TRBV27 and TRBJ2-7; 12 bases agree with TRBD1. The TCR originated in a boy under three years old with a congenital heart defect. CDR3 in amino acids: CASSLGQGAAYEQYF. The CDR3 DNA reads as TGTGCCAGCAGTCTGGGACAGGGGGCTGCCTACGAGCAGTACTTC.